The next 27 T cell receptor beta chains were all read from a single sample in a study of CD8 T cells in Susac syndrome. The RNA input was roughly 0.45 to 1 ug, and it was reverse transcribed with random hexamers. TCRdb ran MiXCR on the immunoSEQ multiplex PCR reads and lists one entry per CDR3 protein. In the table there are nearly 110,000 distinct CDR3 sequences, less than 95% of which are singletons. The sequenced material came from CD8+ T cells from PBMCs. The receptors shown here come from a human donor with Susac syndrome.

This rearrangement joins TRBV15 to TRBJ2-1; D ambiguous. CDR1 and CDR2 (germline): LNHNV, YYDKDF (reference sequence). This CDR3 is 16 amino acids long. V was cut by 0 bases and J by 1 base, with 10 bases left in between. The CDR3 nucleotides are TGTGCCACCAGCAGAGATAGGTCGGTTTCCTACAATGAGCAGTTCTTC. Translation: CATSRDRSVSYNEQFF.

The CDR3 DNA reads TGTGCCAGCAGTCAAGACAGGGGACTAGCCAAAAACATTCAGTACTTC. Encoded protein: CASSQDRGLAKNIQYF. J is TRBJ2-4 and V is TRBV27, with 8 nucleotides matching TRBD1. Unmatched junction bases numbered 6, after V lost 5 bases and J lost 0 bases. Germline V CDR1 and CDR2: MNHEY, SMNVEV (reference sequence). This CDR3 region has 16 residues.

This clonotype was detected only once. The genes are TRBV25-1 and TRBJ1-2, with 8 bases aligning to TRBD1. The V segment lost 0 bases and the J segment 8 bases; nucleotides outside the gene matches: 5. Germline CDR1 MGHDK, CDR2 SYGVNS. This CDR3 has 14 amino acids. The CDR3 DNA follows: TGTGCCAGCAGTGAATATGGGACAGGCGGCGGCTACACCTTC. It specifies CASSEYGTGGGYTF.

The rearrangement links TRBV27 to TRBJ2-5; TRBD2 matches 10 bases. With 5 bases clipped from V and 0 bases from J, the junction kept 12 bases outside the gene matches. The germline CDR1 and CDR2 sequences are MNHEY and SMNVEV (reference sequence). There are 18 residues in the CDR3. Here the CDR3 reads CASSRAGLSGGHQETQYF. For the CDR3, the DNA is TGTGCCAGCAGTCGCGCCGGCCTTAGCGGGGGGCACCAAGAGACCCAGTACTTC.

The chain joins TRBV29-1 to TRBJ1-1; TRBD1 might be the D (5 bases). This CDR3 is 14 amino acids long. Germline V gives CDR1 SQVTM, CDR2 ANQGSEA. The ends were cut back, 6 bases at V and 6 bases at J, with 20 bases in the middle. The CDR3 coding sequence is TGCAGCGTACGTCCGCGGGGGGGGACTTCTGAAGCTTTCTTT. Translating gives CSVRPRGGTSEAFF. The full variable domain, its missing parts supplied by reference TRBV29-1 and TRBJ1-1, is SAVISQKPSRDICQRGTSLTIQCQVDSQVTMMFWYRQQPGQSLTLIATANQGSEATYESGFVIDKFPISRPNLTFSTLTVSNMSPEDSSIYLCSVRPRGGTSEAFFGQGTRLTVV.

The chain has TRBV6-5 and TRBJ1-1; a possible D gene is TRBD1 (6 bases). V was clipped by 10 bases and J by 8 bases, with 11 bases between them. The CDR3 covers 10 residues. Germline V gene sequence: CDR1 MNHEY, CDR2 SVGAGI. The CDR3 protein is CATGTGEAFF. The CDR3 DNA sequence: TGTGCCACCGGAACAGGGGAAGCTTTCTTT.

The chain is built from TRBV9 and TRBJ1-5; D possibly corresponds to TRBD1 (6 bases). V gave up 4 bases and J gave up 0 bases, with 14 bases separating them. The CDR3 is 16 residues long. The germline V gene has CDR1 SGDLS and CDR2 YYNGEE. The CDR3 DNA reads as TGTGCCAGCAGCCCATGGGGGGACACTAGCAATCAGCCCCAGCATTTT. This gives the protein CASSPWGDTSNQPQHF.

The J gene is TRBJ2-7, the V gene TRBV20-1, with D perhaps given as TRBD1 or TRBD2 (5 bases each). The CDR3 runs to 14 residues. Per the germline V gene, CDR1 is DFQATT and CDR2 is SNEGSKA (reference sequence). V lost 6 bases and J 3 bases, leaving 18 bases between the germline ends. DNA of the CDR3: TGCAGTGCCGCGATGGGACCGATGAGCTACGAGCAGTACTTC. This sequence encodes CSAAMGPMSYEQYF.

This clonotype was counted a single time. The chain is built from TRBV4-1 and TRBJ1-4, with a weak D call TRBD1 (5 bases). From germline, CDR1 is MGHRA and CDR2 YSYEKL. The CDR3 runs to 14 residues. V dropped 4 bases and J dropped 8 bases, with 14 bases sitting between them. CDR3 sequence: CASSPTVVEEKLFF. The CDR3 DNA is TGCGCCAGCAGCCCGACAGTGGTCGAGGAAAAACTGTTTTTT.

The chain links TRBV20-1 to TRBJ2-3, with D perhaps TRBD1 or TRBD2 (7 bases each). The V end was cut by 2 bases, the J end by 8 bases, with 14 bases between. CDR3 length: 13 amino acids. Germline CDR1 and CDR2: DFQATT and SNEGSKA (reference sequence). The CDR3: CSARSPGGVTQYF. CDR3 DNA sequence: TGCAGTGCTAGATCCCCAGGGGGGGTTACGCAGTATTTT.

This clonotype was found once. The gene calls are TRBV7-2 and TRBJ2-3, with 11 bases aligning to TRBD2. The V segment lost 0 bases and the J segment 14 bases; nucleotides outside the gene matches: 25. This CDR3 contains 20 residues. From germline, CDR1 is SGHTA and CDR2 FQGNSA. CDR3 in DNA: TGTGCCAGCAGCTTAGCGCGGGGGCTAGCGGGGGGCTTACCCTTCACTGGGGCGTATTTT. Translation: CASSLARGLAGGLPFTGAYF.

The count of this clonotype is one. The CDR3 region has the DNA TGTGCCAGCAGTTTAGTCAGCTCCTACGAGCAGTACTTC. This gives the protein CASSLVSSYEQYF. The chain has TRBV12-3 or TRBV12-4 and TRBJ2-7; D is undetermined. V lost 1 base, J lost 0 bases, and 4 bases lay in between. The CDR3 is 13 residues long.

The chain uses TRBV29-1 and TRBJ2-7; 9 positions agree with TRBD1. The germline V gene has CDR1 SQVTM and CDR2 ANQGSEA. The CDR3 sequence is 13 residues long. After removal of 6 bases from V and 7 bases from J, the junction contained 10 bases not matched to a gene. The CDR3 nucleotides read TGCAGCGTGGACAGGGGCACCCTTGGGGAGCAGTACTTC. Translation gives CSVDRGTLGEQYF.

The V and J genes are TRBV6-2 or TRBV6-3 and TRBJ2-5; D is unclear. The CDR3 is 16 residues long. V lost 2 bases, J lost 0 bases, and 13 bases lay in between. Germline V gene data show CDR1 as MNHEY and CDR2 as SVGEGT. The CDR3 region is CASSYPPQSYQETQYF. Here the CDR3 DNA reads TGTGCCAGCAGTTACCCCCCTCAGTCGTACCAAGAGACCCAGTACTTC.

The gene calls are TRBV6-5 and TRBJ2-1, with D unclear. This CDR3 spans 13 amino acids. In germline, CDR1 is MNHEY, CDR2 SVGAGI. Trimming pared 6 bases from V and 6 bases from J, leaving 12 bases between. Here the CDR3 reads CASSWGDRNEQFF. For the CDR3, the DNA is TGTGCCAGCAGCTGGGGTGACCGCAATGAGCAGTTCTTC.

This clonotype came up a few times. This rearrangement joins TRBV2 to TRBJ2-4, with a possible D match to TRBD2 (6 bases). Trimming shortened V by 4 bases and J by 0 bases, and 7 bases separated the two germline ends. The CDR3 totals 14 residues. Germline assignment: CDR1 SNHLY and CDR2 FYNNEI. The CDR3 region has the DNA TGTGCCAGCAGTGTGGGACTAGCCAAAAACATTCAGTACTTC. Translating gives CASSVGLAKNIQYF. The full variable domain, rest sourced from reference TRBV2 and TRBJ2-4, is EPEVTQTPSHQVTQMGQEVILRCVPISNHLYFYWYRQILGQKVEFLVSFYNNEISEKSEIFDDQFSVERPDGSNFTLKIRSTKLEDSAMYFCASSVGLAKNIQYFGAGTRLSVL.

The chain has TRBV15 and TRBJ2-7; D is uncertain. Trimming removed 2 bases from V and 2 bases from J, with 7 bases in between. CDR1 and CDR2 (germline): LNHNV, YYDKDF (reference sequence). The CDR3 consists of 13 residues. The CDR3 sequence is CATSRSDTYEQYF. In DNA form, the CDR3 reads TGTGCCACCAGCAGAAGTGATACCTACGAGCAGTACTTC.

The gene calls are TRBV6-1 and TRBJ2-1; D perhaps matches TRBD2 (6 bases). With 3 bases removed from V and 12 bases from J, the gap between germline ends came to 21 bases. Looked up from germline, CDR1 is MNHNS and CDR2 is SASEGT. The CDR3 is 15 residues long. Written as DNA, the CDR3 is TGTGCCAGCAGTGATGGAGGGACCATTAGTGGGGGGCAGTTCTTC. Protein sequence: CASSDGGTISGGQFF.

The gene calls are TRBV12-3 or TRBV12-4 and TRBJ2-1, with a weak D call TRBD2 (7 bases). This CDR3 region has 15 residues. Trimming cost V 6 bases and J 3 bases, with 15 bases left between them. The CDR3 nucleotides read TGTGCCAGCAGCGCAATAGGGGGGGTCTACAATGAGCAGTTCTTC. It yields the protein CASSAIGGVYNEQFF.

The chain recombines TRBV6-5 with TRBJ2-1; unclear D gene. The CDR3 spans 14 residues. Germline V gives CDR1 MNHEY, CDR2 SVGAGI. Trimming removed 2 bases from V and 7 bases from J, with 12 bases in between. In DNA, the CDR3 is TGTGCCAGCAGTTACCCCGGACGGGCTAATGAGCAGTTCTTC. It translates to CASSYPGRANEQFF.

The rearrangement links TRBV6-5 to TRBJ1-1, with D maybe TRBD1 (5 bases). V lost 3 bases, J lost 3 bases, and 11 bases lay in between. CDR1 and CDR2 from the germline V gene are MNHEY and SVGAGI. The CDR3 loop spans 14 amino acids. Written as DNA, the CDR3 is TGTGCCAGCAGTTATGGGAGGGGTGACACTGAAGCTTTCTTT. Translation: CASSYGRGDTEAFF.

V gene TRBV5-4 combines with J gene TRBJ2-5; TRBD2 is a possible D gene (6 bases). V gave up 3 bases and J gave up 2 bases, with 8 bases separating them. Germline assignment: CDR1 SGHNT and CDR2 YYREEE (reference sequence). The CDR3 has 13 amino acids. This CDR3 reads CASSWDSQETQYF. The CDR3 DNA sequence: TGTGCCAGCAGCTGGGACTCGCAAGAGACCCAGTACTTC. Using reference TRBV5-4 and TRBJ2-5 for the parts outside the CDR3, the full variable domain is ETGVTQSPTHLIKTRGQQVTLRCSSQSGHNTVSWYQQALGQGPQFIFQYYREEENGRGNFPPRFSGLQFPNYSSELNVNALELDDSALYLCASSWDSQETQYFGPGTRLLVL.

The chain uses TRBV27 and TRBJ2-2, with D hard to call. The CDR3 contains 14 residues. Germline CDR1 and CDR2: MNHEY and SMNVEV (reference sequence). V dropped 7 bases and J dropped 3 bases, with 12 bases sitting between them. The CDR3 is CASTWGPDTGELFF. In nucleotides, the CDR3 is TGTGCCAGCACTTGGGGTCCGGACACCGGGGAGCTGTTTTTT.

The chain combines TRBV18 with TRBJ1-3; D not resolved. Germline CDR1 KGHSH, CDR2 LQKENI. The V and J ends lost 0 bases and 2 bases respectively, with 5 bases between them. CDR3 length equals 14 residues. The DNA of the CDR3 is TGTGCCAGCTCACCACCCACAGCTGGAAACACCATATATTTT. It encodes CASSPPTAGNTIYF.

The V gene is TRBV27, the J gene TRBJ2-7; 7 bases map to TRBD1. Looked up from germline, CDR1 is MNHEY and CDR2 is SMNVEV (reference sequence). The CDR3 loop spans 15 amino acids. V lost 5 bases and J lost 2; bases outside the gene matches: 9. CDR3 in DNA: TGTGCCAGCAGTCTCGCCGGACAGGAGACCTACGAGCAGTACTTC. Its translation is CASSLAGQETYEQYF.

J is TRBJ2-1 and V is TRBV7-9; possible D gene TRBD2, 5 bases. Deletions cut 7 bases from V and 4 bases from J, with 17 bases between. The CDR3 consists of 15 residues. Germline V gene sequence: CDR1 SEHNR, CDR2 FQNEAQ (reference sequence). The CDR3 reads CASTPLTAGYNEQFF. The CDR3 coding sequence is TGTGCCAGCACCCCCTTAACGGCGGGTTACAATGAGCAGTTCTTC.

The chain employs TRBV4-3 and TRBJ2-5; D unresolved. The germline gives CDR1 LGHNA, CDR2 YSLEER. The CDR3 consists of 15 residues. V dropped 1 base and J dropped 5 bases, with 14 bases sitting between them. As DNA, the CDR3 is TGCGCCAGCAGCCAAGTAATAGGAACCCGCGAGACCCAGTACTTC. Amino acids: CASSQVIGTRETQYF.